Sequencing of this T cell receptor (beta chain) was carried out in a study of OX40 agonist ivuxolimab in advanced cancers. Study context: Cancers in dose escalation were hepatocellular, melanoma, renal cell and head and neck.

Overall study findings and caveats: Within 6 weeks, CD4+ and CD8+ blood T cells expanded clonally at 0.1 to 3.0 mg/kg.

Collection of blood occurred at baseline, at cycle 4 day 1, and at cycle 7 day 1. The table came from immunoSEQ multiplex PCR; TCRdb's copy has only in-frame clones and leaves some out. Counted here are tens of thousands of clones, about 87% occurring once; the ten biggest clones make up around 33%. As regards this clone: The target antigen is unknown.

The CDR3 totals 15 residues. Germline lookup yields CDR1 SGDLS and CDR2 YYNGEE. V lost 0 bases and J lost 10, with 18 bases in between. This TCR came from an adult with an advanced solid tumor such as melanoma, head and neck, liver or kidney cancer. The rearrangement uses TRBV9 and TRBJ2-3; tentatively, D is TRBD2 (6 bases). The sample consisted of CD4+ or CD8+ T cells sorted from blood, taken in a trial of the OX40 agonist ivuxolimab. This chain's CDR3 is CASSVGTGSVIAQYF. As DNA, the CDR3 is TGTGCCAGCAGCGTAGGGACCGGGAGTGTGATAGCGCAGTATTTT.